This record covers a single T cell receptor (beta chain). Its antigen remains unidentified. With 60 Vbeta and 13 Jbeta primers, the PCR was carried out. In the authors' workflow: In a later analysis, around 10 million of around 75 million unique beta chains occurred in at least two donors. Assay used: immunoSEQ multiplex PCR; TCRdb lists only in-frame clones, some missing. That table gives V, J and clone size, and the DNA gave D and trimming. The sample has approximately 150,000 clones, around nine tenths seen once. This sample is drawn from a study of cytomegalovirus exposure and HLA in healthy donors. Study as a whole: Most genotyped donors, around 78% of about 400, had Caucasian-associated genetic ancestry. Study-wide results and limits: The only immune exposure information that was available was CMV serostatus. The classifier, whose performance was assessed in both the original and validation cohorts, reportedly diagnosed cytomegalovirus status with high specificity and sensitivity.

The CDR3 runs to 13 residues. V lost 4 bases and J lost 4, with 12 bases in between. The germline V gene has CDR1 SGHRS and CDR2 YFSETQ. The TCR sequence derives from a woman in her thirties in good health and CMV-seronegative. The rearrangement joins TRBV5-1 to TRBJ2-7; D gene uncertain. The sequencing sample was made of PBMCs. This CDR3 is CASSLRSEYEQYF. For the CDR3, the DNA is TGCGCCAGCAGCCTCAGGTCCGAGTACGAGCAGTACTTC. Complete variable domain (other parts from reference TRBV5-1 and TRBJ2-7): KAGVTQTPRYLIKTRGQQVTLSCSPISGHRSVSWYQQTPGQGLQFLFEYFSETQRNKGNFPGRFSGRQFSNSRSEMNVSTLELGDSALYLCASSLRSEYEQYFGPGTRLTVT.